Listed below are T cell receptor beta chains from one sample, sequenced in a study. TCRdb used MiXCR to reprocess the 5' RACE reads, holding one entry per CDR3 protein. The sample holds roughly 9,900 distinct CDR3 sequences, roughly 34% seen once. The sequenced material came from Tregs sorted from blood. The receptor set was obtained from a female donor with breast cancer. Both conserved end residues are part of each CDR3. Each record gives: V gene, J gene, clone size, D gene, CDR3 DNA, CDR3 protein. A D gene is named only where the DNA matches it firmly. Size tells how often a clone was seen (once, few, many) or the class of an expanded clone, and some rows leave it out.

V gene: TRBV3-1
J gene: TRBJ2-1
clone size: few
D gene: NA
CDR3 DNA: TGTGCCAGCAGCCAATACCCTAGACTGAATGAGCAGTTCTTC
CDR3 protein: CASSQYPRLNEQFF

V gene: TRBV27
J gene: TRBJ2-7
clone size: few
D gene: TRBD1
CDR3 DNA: TGTGCCAGCAGTTTAGGGACAGGGGCCTACGAGCAGTACTTC
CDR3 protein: CASSLGTGAYEQYF

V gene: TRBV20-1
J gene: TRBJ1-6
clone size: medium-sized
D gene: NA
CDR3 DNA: TGCAGTGCTAGTCCAGAGAAGAAGTCACCCCTCCACTTT
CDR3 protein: CSASPEKKSPLHF

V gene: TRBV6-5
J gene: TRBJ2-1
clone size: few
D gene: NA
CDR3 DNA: TGTGCCAGCAGTTTCCAAAAGCCGAGCTCCTACAATGAGCAGTTCTTC
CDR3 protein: CASSFQKPSSYNEQFF

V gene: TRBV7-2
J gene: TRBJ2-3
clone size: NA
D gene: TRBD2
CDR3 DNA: TGTGCCAGCAGCTTCTTAAGCGGGAGAGATACGCAGTATTTT
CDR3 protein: CASSFLSGRDTQYF

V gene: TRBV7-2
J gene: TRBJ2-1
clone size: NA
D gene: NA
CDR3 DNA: TGTGCCAGCAGTAGTTTGGCTAGCGAGAGGGATGAGCAGTTCTTC
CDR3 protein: CASSSLASERDEQFF

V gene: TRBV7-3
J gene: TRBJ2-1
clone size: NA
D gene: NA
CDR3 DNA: TGTGCCAGCAGCCTGCGGACTGAGGGTGAGCAGTTCTTC
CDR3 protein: CASSLRTEGEQFF

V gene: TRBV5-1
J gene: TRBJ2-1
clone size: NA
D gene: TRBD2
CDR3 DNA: TGCGCCAGCAGCTTGGATCTAGCGGGAGCCGTTGAGCAGTTCTTC
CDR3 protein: CASSLDLAGAVEQFF

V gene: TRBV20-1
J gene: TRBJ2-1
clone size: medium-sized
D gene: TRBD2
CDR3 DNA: TGCAGTCAGGGACTAGCGGGAGGGCGGGGGCAGTTCTTC
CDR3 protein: CSQGLAGGRGQFF

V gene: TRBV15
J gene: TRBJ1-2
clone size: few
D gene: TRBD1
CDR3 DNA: TGTGCCACCAGCAGAGATTTGGCACAGGGGTCTAACTATGGCTACACCTTC
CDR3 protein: CATSRDLAQGSNYGYTF

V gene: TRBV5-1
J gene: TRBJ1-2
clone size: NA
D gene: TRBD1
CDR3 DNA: TGCGCCAGCAGCTTGGTAGGACAGGACTTCTATGGCTACACCTTC
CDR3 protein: CASSLVGQDFYGYTF

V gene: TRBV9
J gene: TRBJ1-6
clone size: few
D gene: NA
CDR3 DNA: TGTGCCAGCAGCCTCAAGGGTGAGAATTCACCCCTCCACTTT
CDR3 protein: CASSLKGENSPLHF

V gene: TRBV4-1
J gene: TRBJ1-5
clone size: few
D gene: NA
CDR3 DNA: TGCGCCAGCAGCCAAGTGGGGCCAGGGCCCCTGCCCCAGCATTTT
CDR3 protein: CASSQVGPGPLPQHF

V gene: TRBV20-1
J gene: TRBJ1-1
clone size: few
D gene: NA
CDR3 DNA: TGCAGTGCTAGAGTCAACCAGAACACTGAAGCTTTCTTT
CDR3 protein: CSARVNQNTEAFF

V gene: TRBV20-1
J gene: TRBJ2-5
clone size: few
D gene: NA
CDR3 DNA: TGCAGTGCTAAGAACCGAGAGACCCAGTACTTC
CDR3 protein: CSAKNRETQYF

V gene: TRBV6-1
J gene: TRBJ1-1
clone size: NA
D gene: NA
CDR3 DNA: TGTGCCAGCAGCGGAGACAGAAGAATCACTGAAGCTTTCTTT
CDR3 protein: CASSGDRRITEAFF

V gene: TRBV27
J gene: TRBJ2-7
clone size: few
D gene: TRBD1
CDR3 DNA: TGTGCCAGCAGCCCAACAGGGGGCCGATCCTACGAGCAGTACTTC
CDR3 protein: CASSPTGGRSYEQYF

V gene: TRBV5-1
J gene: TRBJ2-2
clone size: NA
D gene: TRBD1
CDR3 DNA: TGCGCCAGCAGCTTGGTCTGGACAGGGGGCGTCTTGACCGGGGAGCTGTTTTTT
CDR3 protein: CASSLVWTGGVLTGELFF

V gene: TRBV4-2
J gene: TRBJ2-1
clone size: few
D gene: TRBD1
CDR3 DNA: TGTGCCAGCAGCCGGGTGGAGGCCAGGGGGCGCGGTGATGAGCAGTTCTTC
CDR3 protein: CASSRVEARGRGDEQFF

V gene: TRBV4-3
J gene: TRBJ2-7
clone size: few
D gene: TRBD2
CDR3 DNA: TGCGCCAGCAGCCTGGGACTAGCGGGGACCGAGCAGTACTTC
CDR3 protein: CASSLGLAGTEQYF

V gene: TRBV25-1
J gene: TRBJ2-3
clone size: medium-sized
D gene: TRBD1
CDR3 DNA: TGTGCCAGCAGGGCGGGCACAGGGGGCGCGACAGATACGCAGTATTTT
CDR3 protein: CASRAGTGGATDTQYF

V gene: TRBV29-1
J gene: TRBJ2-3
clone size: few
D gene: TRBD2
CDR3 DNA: TGCAGCGTTGCTGGGACTAGCGGGAGGGGAGATACGCAGTATTTT
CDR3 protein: CSVAGTSGRGDTQYF

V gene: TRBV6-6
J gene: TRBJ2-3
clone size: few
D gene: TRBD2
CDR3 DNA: TGTGCCAGCAGTCAACTAGCGGGAGGCACAGATACGCAGTATTTT
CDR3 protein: CASSQLAGGTDTQYF

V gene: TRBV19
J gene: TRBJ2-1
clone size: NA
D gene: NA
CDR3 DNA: TGTGCCAGTAGTATGGGGCGCGTTGAGCAGTTCTTC
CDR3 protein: CASSMGRVEQFF

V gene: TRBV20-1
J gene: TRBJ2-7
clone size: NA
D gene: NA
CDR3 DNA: TGCAGTGCCCAAAACTCTAACCGAGGGTCCTACGAGCAGTACTTC
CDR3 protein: CSAQNSNRGSYEQYF

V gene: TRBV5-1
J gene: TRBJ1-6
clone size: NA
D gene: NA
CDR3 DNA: TGCGCCAGCAGCTTGGCCGGTAACCCGGATGGATCACCCCTCCACTTT
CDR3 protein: CASSLAGNPDGSPLHF

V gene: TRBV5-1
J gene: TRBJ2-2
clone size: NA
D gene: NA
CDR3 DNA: TGCGCCAGCAGAGGGCGGAACACCGGGGAGCTGTTTTTT
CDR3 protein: CASRGRNTGELFF

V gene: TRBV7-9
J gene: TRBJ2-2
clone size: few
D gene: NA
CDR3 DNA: TGTGCCAGCAGCCCACGAGACAGTAACACCGGGGAGCTGTTTTTT
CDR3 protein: CASSPRDSNTGELFF

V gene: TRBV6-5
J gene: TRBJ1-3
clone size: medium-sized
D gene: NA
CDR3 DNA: TGTGCCAGCAGCCGAGCGTGGGACCTCAGCGGAGGAAACACCATATATTTT
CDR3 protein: CASSRAWDLSGGNTIYF

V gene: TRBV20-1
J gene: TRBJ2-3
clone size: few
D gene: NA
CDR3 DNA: TGCAGTGCCCCCACGACGACTGGGGATACGCAGTATTTT
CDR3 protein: CSAPTTTGDTQYF

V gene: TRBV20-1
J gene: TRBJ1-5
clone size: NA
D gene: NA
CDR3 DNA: TGCAGTGTTAGCTCTACCGAGGCAGGGCTGAGCAATCAGCCCCAGCATTTT
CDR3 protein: CSVSSTEAGLSNQPQHF

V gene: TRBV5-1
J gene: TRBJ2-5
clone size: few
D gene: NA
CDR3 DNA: TGCGCCAGCAGCCCCCTCGGAAGTAGCTCTCCGCAAGAGACCCAGTACTTC
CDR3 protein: CASSPLGSSSPQETQYF

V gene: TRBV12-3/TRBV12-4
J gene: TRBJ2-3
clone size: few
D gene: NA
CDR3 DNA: TGTGCCAGCAGCATTCCTTTTACTACGCAGTATTTT
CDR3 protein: CASSIPFTTQYF

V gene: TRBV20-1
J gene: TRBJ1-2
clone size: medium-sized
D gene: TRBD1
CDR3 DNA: TGCAGTGCTCCGAACAGGGGTACCTATGGCTACACCTTC
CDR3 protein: CSAPNRGTYGYTF

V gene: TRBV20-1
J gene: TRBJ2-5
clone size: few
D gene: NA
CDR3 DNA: TGCAGTGCCTTAATCCGCCGGGACCGCCTTTTGGCCCAGTACTTC
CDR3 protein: CSALIRRDRLLAQYF

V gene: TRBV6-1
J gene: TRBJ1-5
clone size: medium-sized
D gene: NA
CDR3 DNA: TGTGCCAGCAGTGAAGCGGGGTTGTATACAAGCAATCAGCCCCAGCATTTT
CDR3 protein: CASSEAGLYTSNQPQHF

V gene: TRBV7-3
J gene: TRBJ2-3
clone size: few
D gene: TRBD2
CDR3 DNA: TGTGCCAGCAGTTTAGCGGGTTTTAACACAGATACGCAGTATTTT
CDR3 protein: CASSLAGFNTDTQYF

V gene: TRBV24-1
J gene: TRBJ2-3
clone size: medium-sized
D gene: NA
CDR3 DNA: TGTGCCACCAGTGATACACAGGAAAAAGTAGATACGCAGTATTTT
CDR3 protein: CATSDTQEKVDTQYF

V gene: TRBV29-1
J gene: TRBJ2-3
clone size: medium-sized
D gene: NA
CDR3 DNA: TGCAGCGCCCCCTTGAGTGAGCGGAGGGGAGCAGATACGCAGTATTTT
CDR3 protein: CSAPLSERRGADTQYF

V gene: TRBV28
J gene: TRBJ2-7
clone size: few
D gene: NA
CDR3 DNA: TGTGCCACCCGCACGGGGATGTCCTACGAGCAGTACTTC
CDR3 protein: CATRTGMSYEQYF

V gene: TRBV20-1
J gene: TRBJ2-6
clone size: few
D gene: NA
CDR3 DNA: TGCAGTGCTAGAATAGGTTGGGCCCCTAGAGGGGCCAACGTCCTGACTTTC
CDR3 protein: CSARIGWAPRGANVLTF

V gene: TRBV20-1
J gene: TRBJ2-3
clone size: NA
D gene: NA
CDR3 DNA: TGCAGTGCTAGTCCAGGGGGGAGCACAGATACGCAGTATTTT
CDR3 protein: CSASPGGSTDTQYF

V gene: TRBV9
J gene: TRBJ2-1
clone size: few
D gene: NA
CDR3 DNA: TGTGCCAGCAGCCCCCCGCGGGGCCCCTACAATGAGCAGTTCTTC
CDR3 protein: CASSPPRGPYNEQFF

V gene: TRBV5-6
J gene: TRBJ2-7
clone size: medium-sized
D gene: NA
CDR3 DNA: TGTGCCAGCAGCTTAGGGTGGGCCTACGAGCAGTACTTC
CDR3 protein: CASSLGWAYEQYF